These 27 T cell receptor beta chains share one sample of origin, sequenced in a study of T cell responses to AZD1222 COVID-19 vaccine. The method was immunoSEQ multiplex PCR; TCRdb's version includes in-frame clones alone and lacks a portion of them. The sample holds some 170,000 clones; about 89% are singletons and the top ten take 1.5% to 2%. Specimen: peripheral blood, collected on day 0 of AZD1222 vaccination. The origin of the receptors is an adult in good health.

The rearrangement uses TRBV6-5 and TRBJ1-5; possibly TRBD1 for D (5 bases). There are 14 residues in the CDR3. Germline CDR1 reads MNHEY; CDR2 reads SVGAGI. V was shortened by 6 bases and J by 6 bases, with 15 bases between the two germline ends. The CDR3 nucleotides are TGTGCCAGCAGACTCGGCTTGGGGACTCAGCCCCAGCATTTT. As protein: CASRLGLGTQPQHF.

This rearrangement joins TRBV21-1 to TRBJ2-3; TRBD2 reflects the table's D call only, with no check against the DNA. TRBV21-1 is a recognized pseudogene. The CDR3 extends over 23 amino acids. The CDR3 here is CAIPWGTGGVLLTSGRITDTQYF. DNA of the CDR3: TGTGCCATCCCATGGGGGACAGGGGGAGTCTTGTTGACTAGCGGGAGGATCACAGATACGCAGTATTTT.

The CDR3 reads CASSYGGRRTEAFF. The CDR3 bases are TGTGCCAGCAGTTACGGGGGGCGTCGCACTGAAGCTTTCTTT. V gene TRBV6-2 or TRBV6-3 combines with J gene TRBJ1-1, with D possibly TRBD1 on 6 matching bases. This CDR3 has 14 residues. V lost 2 bases and J lost 4, with 11 bases in between. CDR1 and CDR2 (germline): MNHEY, SVGEGT.

The rearrangement uses TRBV3-1 (or the pseudogene TRBV3-2) and TRBJ2-5; 7 nucleotides align to TRBD1. Germline-derived CDR1 and CDR2 are LGHDT and YNNKEL (reference sequence). V trimming: 5 bases; J trimming: 5 bases; junction bases outside the gene matches: 14. CDR3 size: 16 residues. The CDR3 reads CASSVQGSFSRETQYF. The CDR3 DNA reads as TGTGCCAGCAGCGTACAGGGGAGTTTTTCCCGGGAGACCCAGTACTTC.

V usage is TRBV5-6 and J usage is TRBJ1-2, with D tentatively TRBD1 (6 bases). Germline V CDR1 and CDR2: SGHDT, YYEEEE. The CDR3 covers 15 residues. V was clipped by 3 bases and J by 5 bases, with 17 bases between them. The CDR3: CASSSGQPSRYGYTF. The CDR3 DNA follows: TGTGCCAGCAGCTCGGGACAACCCTCTCGGTATGGCTACACCTTC.

The chain joins TRBV10-2 to TRBJ2-5, with D hard to call. V shed 6 bases and J shed 2 bases, with 13 bases lying between them. Germline loops: CDR1 WSHSY, CDR2 SAAADI. This CDR3 is built from 14 residues. The CDR3 nucleotides are TGCGCCAGCAGCTTGATTGCAGGACAAGAGACCCAGTACTTC. Protein: CASSLIAGQETQYF.

In its sample, this clone was seen once. The genes are TRBV2 and TRBJ1-4; TRBD1 aligns across 8 bases. V lost 6 bases and J lost 5; bases outside the gene matches: 5. Germline values: CDR1 SNHLY, CDR2 FYNNEI. CDR3 length: 14 amino acids. This chain's CDR3 is CASSARQGNEKLFF. CDR3 DNA sequence: TGTGCCAGCAGCGCAAGACAGGGGAATGAAAAACTGTTTTTT.

This rearrangement joins TRBV10-3 to TRBJ1-1; 9 bases are a match to TRBD1. Germline V CDR1 and CDR2: ENHRY, SYGVKD. The V gene end was trimmed by 5 bases and the J gene end by 0 bases; junction bases not matched to a gene: 1. The CDR3 has 14 residues. The CDR3 DNA sequence: TGTGCCATCAGTCGGGACAGGGTGAACACTGAAGCTTTCTTT. It encodes CAISRDRVNTEAFF.

The J gene is TRBJ1-1, the V gene TRBV5-1; TRBD1 matches at 11 bases. This CDR3 spans 13 amino acids. With V trimmed by 6 bases and J by 5 bases, 3 bases remained unmatched. Germline V gene lookup returns CDR1 SGHRS and CDR2 YFSETQ. CDR3 DNA: TGCGCCAGCAAAGGGACAGGGGGAACTGAAGCTTTCTTT. Protein product: CASKGTGGTEAFF.

The rearrangement uses TRBV7-8 and TRBJ1-2, with D possibly TRBD1 on 5 matching bases. CDR3 length: 14 amino acids. Per the germline V gene, CDR1 is SGHVS and CDR2 is FQNEAQ. Trimming shortened V by 5 bases and J by 6 bases, and 16 bases separated the two germline ends. The CDR3 spells CASSTGGPGDGYTF. The CDR3 DNA follows: TGTGCCAGCAGCACGGGGGGTCCTGGCGATGGCTACACCTTC.

The rearrangement joins TRBV2 to TRBJ2-3, with TRBD2 as a possible D gene (6 bases). The V gene lost 1 base and the J gene lost 11 bases, with 10 bases spanning the gap. Looked up from germline, CDR1 is SNHLY and CDR2 is FYNNEI. This CDR3 spans 12 amino acids. The DNA of the CDR3 is TGTGCCAGCAGTGAAGGAGTGGGGGGGCAGTATTTT. The encoded protein is CASSEGVGGQYF.

V and J are TRBV3-1 (or the pseudogene TRBV3-2) and TRBJ2-7, with 10 nucleotides matching TRBD2. CDR1 LGHDT and CDR2 YNNKEL come from the germline V gene (reference sequence). The CDR3 is 15 amino acids. Unmatched junction bases numbered 5, after V lost 4 bases and J lost 2 bases. The CDR3 here is CASSLTSGTPYEQYF. The CDR3 DNA sequence: TGTGCCAGCAGCCTTACTAGCGGGACTCCCTACGAGCAGTACTTC.

The chain is built from TRBV3-1 (or the pseudogene TRBV3-2) and TRBJ1-3, with D perhaps TRBD1 (5 bases). Between the trimmed V and J ends, which lost 1 base and 0 bases, there was a span of 19 bases. The germline gives CDR1 LGHDT, CDR2 YNNKEL (reference sequence). The CDR3 spans 19 residues. The chain's CDR3 is CASSQVLEGRKSSGNTIYF. The CDR3 DNA sequence: TGTGCCAGCAGCCAAGTGTTAGAGGGACGAAAGAGCTCTGGAAACACCATATATTTT.

The chain couples TRBV15 to TRBJ2-7; TRBD2 might be the D (6 bases). V was pared by 0 bases and J by 2 bases, with 11 bases between. The CDR3 sequence is 15 residues long. Germline loops: CDR1 LNHNV, CDR2 YYDKDF (reference sequence). The DNA of the CDR3 is TGTGCCACCAGCAGAGAGGCGGGGCTCGCCTACGAGCAGTACTTC. Translation: CATSREAGLAYEQYF.

CDR3 region: CASSQDRLGTPNQPQHF. CDR3 in DNA: TGCGCCAGCAGCCAAGATCGGTTGGGGACCCCTAATCAGCCCCAGCATTTT. The V and J genes are TRBV4-1 and TRBJ1-5; tentatively, D is TRBD1 (5 bases). V was cut by 0 bases and J by 4 bases, with 16 bases left in between. The CDR3 contains 17 residues. Germline CDR1 is MGHRA and CDR2 is YSYEKL.

The chain joins TRBV13 to TRBJ2-3; no clear D. From germline, CDR1 is PRHDT and CDR2 FYEKMQ (reference sequence). The V and J ends lost 0 bases and 4 bases respectively, with 5 bases between them. The CDR3 has 13 residues. DNA of the CDR3: TGTGCCAGCAGCTTAGGGGTCTCAGATACGCAGTATTTT. This sequence encodes CASSLGVSDTQYF.

V gene TRBV7-9 combines with J gene TRBJ2-2; possibly TRBD1 for D (5 bases). The ends were cut back, 1 base at V and 4 bases at J, with 13 bases in the middle. The CDR3 is made up of 16 amino acids. Germline V CDR1 and CDR2: SEHNR, FQNEAQ (reference sequence). The DNA for the CDR3 is TGTGCCAGCAGCTTAGGACTTCAGGGAAGCACCGGGGAGCTGTTTTTT. Translated, it gives CASSLGLQGSTGELFF.

V gene TRBV11-3 combines with J gene TRBJ1-1; tentatively, D is TRBD1 (5 bases). V was trimmed by 1 base and J by 2 bases, leaving 8 bases between them. Germline CDR1 and CDR2: SGHNT and YENEEA. The CDR3 is 14 residues long. CDR3 bases: TGTGCCAGCAGCTTAGGACAGACAAACACTGAAGCTTTCTTT. Translating it yields CASSLGQTNTEAFF.

The rearrangement uses TRBV7-2 and TRBJ2-3, with 11 bases lining up with TRBD1. The V and J ends lost 6 bases and 4 bases, in that order; junction bases with no gene match: 6. Germline V CDR1 and CDR2: SGHTA, FQGNSA. The CDR3 is 15 amino acids. CDR3 region: CASRFPGQGADTQYF. DNA of the CDR3: TGTGCCAGCAGATTTCCGGGACAGGGGGCAGATACGCAGTATTTT.

The rearrangement joins TRBV5-1 to TRBJ1-1; 8 bases match TRBD1. Germline V gene data show CDR1 as SGHRS and CDR2 as YFSETQ. The CDR3 has 15 amino acids. V was pared by 3 bases and J by 4 bases, with 8 bases of the junction left unmatched. The CDR3 loop reads CASSSRTGRLTEAFF. The CDR3 DNA follows: TGCGCCAGCAGCTCACGGACAGGGAGGCTCACTGAAGCTTTCTTT.

The chain combines TRBV5-8 with TRBJ2-1, with 9 bases matching TRBD1. CDR3 length: 16 amino acids. In germline, CDR1 is SGHTS, CDR2 YDEGEE. Germline trimming cut 2 bases from V and 9 bases from J; bases unmatched to any gene: 12. The CDR3 nucleotides are TGTGCCAGCAGCTTTTGGGGGACAGGGATAGGCGGTGAGCAGTTCTTC. This sequence encodes CASSFWGTGIGGEQFF. The full variable domain, in which reference TRBV5-8 and TRBJ2-1 provide the parts outside the CDR3, is EAGVTQSPTHLIKTRGQQATLRCSPISGHTSVYWYQQALGLGLQFLLWYDEGEERNRGNFPPRFSGRQFPNYSSELNVNALELEDSALYLCASSFWGTGIGGEQFFGPGTRLTVL.

This clone was counted a single time. The chain joins TRBV7-9 to TRBJ2-3, with TRBD2 as a possible D gene (5 bases). Trimming took off 1 base at V and 0 bases at J, with 14 bases between the two ends. Germline-derived CDR1 and CDR2 are SEHNR and FQNEAQ (reference sequence). The CDR3 has 17 amino acids. CDR3 protein: CASSLGLRAISTDTQYF. The CDR3 DNA reads TGTGCCAGCAGCTTAGGTTTGAGGGCAATTAGCACAGATACGCAGTATTTT.

The V gene is TRBV10-3, the J gene TRBJ1-3; D possibly corresponds to TRBD1 (6 bases). Germline CDR1 and CDR2: ENHRY and SYGVKD. The CDR3 has 15 amino acids. With 7 bases removed from V and 0 bases from J, the gap between germline ends came to 13 bases. The CDR3 DNA reads TGTGCCATCACTGCCGGACAGCACTCTGGAAACACCATATATTTT. This translates into CAITAGQHSGNTIYF.

The chain has TRBV4-3 and TRBJ2-2; a possible D gene is TRBD2 (5 bases). From germline, CDR1 is LGHNA and CDR2 YSLEER. V shed 1 base and J shed 0 bases, with 15 bases lying between them. The CDR3 has 18 residues. CDR3 loop: CASSQGSGPRTNTGELFF. The CDR3 nucleotides read TGCGCCAGCAGCCAAGGGAGCGGTCCGCGGACGAACACCGGGGAGCTGTTTTTT.

On this clone itself: This may arise from a read error, as a much more abundant clone is one base away. Additional DNA sequences in this sample encode the identical CDR3. The rearrangement uses TRBV10-2 and TRBJ1-2; 10 bases align to TRBD1. The CDR3 sequence is 17 residues long. The germline CDR1 and CDR2 sequences are WSHSY and SAAADI. The CDR3 spells CASSESRTGGKEYGYTF. CDR3 in DNA: TGCGCTAGCAGTGAGTCGAGGACAGGGGGAAAGGAATACGGCTACACCTTC.

The V gene is TRBV6-6, the J gene TRBJ2-2; 8 bases fit TRBD1. The germline V gene encodes CDR1 MNHNY and CDR2 SVGAGI (reference sequence). The CDR3 contains 15 residues. The junction had 5 bases not matched to a gene; V was cut back by 6 bases and J by 2 bases. CDR3 DNA: TGTGCCAGCAGCGAGACAGGGGACAACACCGGGGAGCTGTTTTTT. Protein product: CASSETGDNTGELFF.

This chain links TRBV5-6 with TRBJ2-7, with 7 positions matching TRBD1. The CDR3 is 13 amino acids. Germline assignment: CDR1 SGHDT and CDR2 YYEEEE. The junction had 6 bases not matched to a gene; V was cut back by 4 bases and J by 5 bases. CDR3 protein: CASSDTGVHEQYF. The CDR3 DNA reads as TGTGCCAGCAGCGATACAGGGGTCCACGAGCAGTACTTC.